This TCR beta chain is drawn from a study of CD8+ T cells in alopecia areata. Study findings and constraints: Scalp and blood retained many expanded lesional clones during tofacitinib. Only a single nonresponder existed, so baseline CD8+ expansion links stay unclear. In lesional scalp, particularly from alopecia totalis/universalis, clonality was higher than in normal scalp. Tofacitinib produced a significant decrease in scalp clonality and in expanded CD8+ clones among the top 100.

RNA was extracted and reverse transcribed into cDNA as the sequencing template. Some clones are missing from TCRdb's copy, which holds only in-frame ones; the method was immunoSEQ multiplex PCR. The data hold hundreds of thousands of clones, with roughly 64% observed a single time. This CDR3 comprises 15 residues. Germline values: CDR1 SGHTS, CDR2 YDEGEE. The junction had 4 bases not matched to a gene; V was cut back by 4 bases and J by 4 bases. Treatment given: oral pan-JAK inhibitor, 5-10 mg twice daily. This clone was seen a handful of times. The target antigen is unknown. The clonotype comes from a human donor with alopecia areata. The source material was CD4+ T cells sorted from blood, sampled at week 24, from a patient treated with tofacitinib. V gene TRBV5-8 combines with J gene TRBJ2-4, with 11 positions matching TRBD2. CDR3 protein: CASSLGLAAKNIQYF. As DNA, the CDR3 is TGTGCCAGCAGCCTGGGACTAGCGGCGAAAAACATTCAGTACTTC.